This record looks at one T cell receptor beta chain sequence and its context. Germline lookup yields CDR1 SGHVS and CDR2 FNYEAQ. CDR3 size: 14 residues. V gave up 6 bases and J gave up 4 bases, with 16 bases separating them. Assay used: immunoSEQ multiplex PCR; TCRdb lists only in-frame clones, some missing. The sample carries around 5,900 clones, around 98% recorded once. The data were taken from a study of naive CD8 T cells in extremely preterm neonates. The rearrangement uses TRBV7-6 and TRBJ2-7; tentatively, D is TRBD2 (5 bases). The sequenced sample was naive CD8+ T cells from blood. This receptor was identified in a human donor in good health. The CDR3 here is CASRETPSGYEQYF. In DNA form, the CDR3 reads TGTGCCAGCAGAGAAACTCCCTCGGGATACGAGCAGTACTTC.